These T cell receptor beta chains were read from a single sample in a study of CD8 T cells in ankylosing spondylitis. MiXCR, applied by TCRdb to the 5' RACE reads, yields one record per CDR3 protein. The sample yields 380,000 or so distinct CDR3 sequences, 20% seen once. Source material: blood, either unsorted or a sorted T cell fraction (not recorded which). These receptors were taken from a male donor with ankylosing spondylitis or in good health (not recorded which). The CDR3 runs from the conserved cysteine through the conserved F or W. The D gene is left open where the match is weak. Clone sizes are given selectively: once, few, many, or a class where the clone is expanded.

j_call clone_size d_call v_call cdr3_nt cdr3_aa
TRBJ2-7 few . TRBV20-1 TGCAGTGCTAGACCCCGGAGCACCTACGAGCAGTACTTC CSARPRSTYEQYF
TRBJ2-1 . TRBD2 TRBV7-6 TGTGCCAGCAGCTCCCTAGCGGGGGAGAATGAGCAGTTCTTC CASSSLAGENEQFF
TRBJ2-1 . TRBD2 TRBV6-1 TGTGCCAGCAGTGATGATTCTAGCGGGGGGCCCCGCGACTCCTACAATGAGCAGTTCTTC CASSDDSSGGPRDSYNEQFF
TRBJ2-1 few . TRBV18 TGTGCCAGCTCACCACTAGACGACGAGCAGTTCTTC CASSPLDDEQFF
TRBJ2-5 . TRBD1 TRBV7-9 TGTGCCAGCAGCCAACAGGGGGTCCAAGAGACCCAGTACTTC CASSQQGVQETQYF
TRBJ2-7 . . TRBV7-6 TGTGCCAGCAGCTTATATGCAGGGCCCAAAGGATCCTACGAGCAGTACTTC CASSLYAGPKGSYEQYF
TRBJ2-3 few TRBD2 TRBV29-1 TGCAGCGTGTTGGGCGCGGGGGGGATGGATACGCAGTATTTT CSVLGAGGMDTQYF
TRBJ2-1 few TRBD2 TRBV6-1 TGTGCCAGCAGAGCGGGACTAGCAAGCGAGCAGTTCTTC CASRAGLASEQFF
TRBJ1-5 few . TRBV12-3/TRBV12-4 TGTGCCAGCAGTTTCATGGGGAATCAGCCCCAGCATTTT CASSFMGNQPQHF
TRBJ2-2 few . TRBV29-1 TGCAGCGTTGAAGGGGCCCCTGCCGGGGAGCTGTTTTTT CSVEGAPAGELFF
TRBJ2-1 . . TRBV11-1 TGTGCCAGCAGCGCCGGGGTTCGAAGTTACAATGAGCAGTTCTTC CASSAGVRSYNEQFF